This T cell receptor beta chain was sequenced in a study of graft-versus-host responses after intestinal transplantation. At the level of the study: Following induction with anti-thymocyte globulin, all recipients were given tacrolimus and steroids for 2 to 4 years.

On this clone itself: Its antigen is still unknown.

Measured with immunoSEQ multiplex PCR; TCRdb has only the in-frame clones, and not every one. This sample has around 110,000 clones, with roughly 90% found just once. Germline CDR1 reads DFQATT; CDR2 reads SNEGSKA (reference sequence). The V gene lost 3 bases and the J gene lost 3 bases, with 4 bases spanning the gap. This CDR3 has 11 amino acids. Study-wide findings and caveats: The recipient marrow held GvH clones, and some of them showed up first in ileum or blood. Maximum circulating GvH clone levels tracked with early post-transplant HvG decreases.

The TCR originated in a human donor who was the organ donor for an intestinal transplant. The specimen was unstimulated CD4+ T cells sorted from spleen or lymph node cells, collected before transplant. The V and J genes are TRBV20-1 and TRBJ2-3; no clear D gene. CDR3 coding DNA: TGCAGTGCTAGCGGGACAGATACGCAGTATTTT. Translating it yields CSASGTDTQYF.